Below are 5 T cell receptor beta chains sequenced from a single sample in a study of shared clonotypes between healthy human individuals. This table comes from immunoSEQ multiplex PCR, and its TCRdb copy is limited to in-frame clones, with some not included. The sample lists more than 850,000 clones; about four fifths were seen once. Sequenced material: memory CD4+ T cells from PBMCs. Subset in this sample: CD45RA-negative fraction. The source of these receptors is a man aged 18 to 29 in good health. Some clones in this sample may be carry-over from other donors' samples.

The V and J genes are TRBV5-1 and TRBJ2-4, with D possibly TRBD1 on 6 matching bases. Germline V gene data show CDR1 as SGHRS and CDR2 as YFSETQ. Trimming pared 3 bases from V and 12 bases from J, leaving 16 bases between. The CDR3 spans 13 residues. The CDR3 nucleotides read TGCGCCAGCAGCTGGGGCGGACAGAACGATCAGTACTTC. Protein product: CASSWGGQNDQYF.

The chain carries TRBV2 and TRBJ2-7; 8 bases agree with TRBD2. Per germline, CDR1 SNHLY and CDR2 FYNNEI. After removal of 6 bases from V and 5 bases from J, the junction contained 12 bases not matched to a gene. This CDR3 comprises 15 residues. In DNA form, the CDR3 reads TGTGCCAGCAGGAAACAAACTAGCGGCCAGGACGAGCAGTACTTC. Its translation: CASRKQTSGQDEQYF.

This rearrangement joins TRBV20-1 to TRBJ1-2; 7 nucleotides align to TRBD1. This CDR3 contains 11 residues. Germline V gives CDR1 DFQATT, CDR2 SNEGSKA (reference sequence). J gave up 9 bases and V 3 bases, and 4 bases lay outside the gene matches. Here the CDR3 DNA reads TGCAGTGCTAGCGACAGGGAGCGCTACACCTTC. This sequence encodes CSASDRERYTF.

This clone is a singleton in its sample. The V call is TRBV10-3, the J call TRBJ2-2; 11 bases fit TRBD2. The germline V gene encodes CDR1 ENHRY and CDR2 SYGVKD. Germline trimming cut 4 bases from V and 6 bases from J; bases unmatched to any gene: 7. This CDR3 spans 16 amino acids. This chain's CDR3 is CAISVTSGSGSGELFF. CDR3 DNA: TGTGCCATCAGTGTCACTAGCGGGAGTGGCTCCGGGGAGCTGTTTTTT.

CDR3 bases: TGTGCCTGCCCAAGGGGGGGAGACACCGGGGAGCTGTTTTTT. Translation: CACPRGGDTGELFF. The J gene is TRBJ2-2, the V gene TRBV30, with D tentatively TRBD2 (7 bases). The CDR3 runs to 14 residues. Germline V gene lookup returns CDR1 GTSNPN and CDR2 SVGIG (reference sequence). Trimming cost V 6 bases and J 3 bases, with 14 bases left between them.